This T cell receptor beta chain was retrieved from a study of blood T cell repertoires in COVID-19. Profiled with immunoSEQ multiplex PCR; TCRdb holds only in-frame clones, not every one. The sample lists 190,000 or so clones; approximately 88% were seen once. Germline CDR1 is SGDLS and CDR2 is YYNGEE. This CDR3 has 14 residues. V was pared by 0 bases and J by 5 bases, with 11 bases between. This TCR derives from a woman aged 18-30 years who had recovered from COVID-19. J is TRBJ1-1 and V is TRBV9; D not resolved. Sequencing was done on a sample of PBMCs or T cells enriched from blood (not recorded which). CDR3 sequence (DNA): TGTGCCAGCAGCGTAGGTGGCAGGCCGACTGAAGCTTTCTTT. Translated: CASSVGGRPTEAFF.